The TCR beta chain described here comes from a study of T cells after yellow fever vaccination. The wider study: The fractions with low cell numbers were processed using SMART-Seq v4 Ultra Low Input.

The sample holds a few counts of this clonotype. Its antigen remains unknown. Germline-derived CDR1 and CDR2 are KGHSH and LQKENI. The V and J ends lost 0 bases and 4 bases respectively, with 13 bases between them. This CDR3 is 17 amino acids long. Study-wide points: Abundant contaminating clonotypes from the bulk population could appear in FACS-sorted repertoires. Compared with primary, the secondary response was weaker and peaked at day 5, not 15.

The TCR cDNA carried a universal primer site and UMIs from 5'RACE template switching. Via MiXCR, TCRdb re-called the 5' RACE reads, giving one row per CDR3 protein. Of approximately 510,000 distinct CDR3 sequences listed, just over 20% were seen once; the top ten hold approximately 15%. This sequence was found in a man between 18 and 35 years old who received the YFV17D yellow fever vaccine. Sequenced here: PBMCs, sampled approximately 20 days after the first yellow fever vaccination. V and J are TRBV18 and TRBJ2-6; D perhaps matches TRBD2 (5 bases). DNA of the CDR3: TGTGCCAGCTCACCACCGGACTTGGGTACCGGGGCCAACGTCCTGACTTTC. Protein: CASSPPDLGTGANVLTF. The full variable domain, rest sourced from reference TRBV18 and TRBJ2-6, is NAGVMQNPRHLVRRRGQEARLRCSPMKGHSHVYWYRQLPEEGLKFMVYLQKENIIDESGMPKERFSAEFPKEGPSILRIQQVVRGDSAAYFCASSPPDLGTGANVLTFGAGSRLTVL.